This TCR beta chain was observed in a study of naive and memory T cell subsets. This CDR3 region has 14 residues. This clonotype was counted only a few times. At one boundary the junction diverges from the germline segment, which might be a read error. The beta constant-region primer was an equimolar mix of two oligonucleotides covering TRBC1 and TRBC2. Four rounds of PCR amplified the ligated cDNA using nested alpha and beta constant-region primers plus SP2. Via MiXCR, TCRdb re-called the UMI-ligation and nested PCR reads, giving one row per CDR3 protein. This sample yields approximately 89,000 distinct CDR3 sequences, of which about 7% are seen a single time; 1.6% belongs to the top ten.

The chain employs TRBV12-3 or TRBV12-4 and TRBJ2-7, with TRBD2 matching 13 bases. This TCR derives from a human donor in good health. Sequencing was done on a sample of central memory CD4+ T cells from blood. CDR3 protein: CASSTGLAGKPRDF. The DNA for the CDR3 is TGTGCCAGCAGTACGGGACTAGCGGGAAAGCCACGGGACTTC.